This is a list of T cell receptor beta chains from one sample in a study of CD8 T cells in Susac syndrome. TCRdb redid the calling of the immunoSEQ multiplex PCR reads with MiXCR, one entry per CDR3 protein. The data show just under 95,000 distinct CDR3 sequences, just under 95% seen once. Sequencing used CD4+ T cells from PBMCs. Source of these receptors: a human donor with Susac syndrome. CDR3s include the opening cysteine and the closing phenylalanine or tryptophan.

CDR3 protein: CASSDSNLEKLFF; CDR3 length: 13; V gene: TRBV6-5; J gene: TRBJ1-4
CDR3 protein: CAISDDQGYGYTF; CDR3 length: 13; V gene: TRBV10-3; J gene: TRBJ1-2
CDR3 protein: CAISSGGNQETQYF; CDR3 length: 14; V gene: TRBV10-3; J gene: TRBJ2-5
CDR3 protein: CSARRLAASTDTQYF; CDR3 length: 15; V gene: TRBV20-1; J gene: TRBJ2-3
CDR3 protein: CASRPPQSPPFF; CDR3 length: 12; V gene: TRBV9; J gene: TRBJ2-1
CDR3 protein: CASSPRGETDTQYF; CDR3 length: 14; V gene: TRBV12-3/TRBV12-4; J gene: TRBJ2-3
CDR3 protein: CASSSLNTIYF; CDR3 length: 11; V gene: TRBV28; J gene: TRBJ1-3
CDR3 protein: CASSQGAGSSSYNEQFF; CDR3 length: 17; V gene: TRBV3-1; J gene: TRBJ2-1
CDR3 protein: CASSQDYGAVNQPQHF; CDR3 length: 16; V gene: TRBV3-1; J gene: TRBJ1-5
CDR3 protein: CARPCKASGANVLTF; CDR3 length: 15; V gene: TRBV6-7; J gene: TRBJ2-6
CDR3 protein: CSATGNTEAFF; CDR3 length: 11; V gene: TRBV20-1; J gene: TRBJ1-1
CDR3 protein: CASSHRTGELFF; CDR3 length: 12; V gene: TRBV14; J gene: TRBJ2-2
CDR3 protein: CASGPSGQGLYEQYF; CDR3 length: 15; V gene: TRBV3-1; J gene: TRBJ2-7
CDR3 protein: CAWSVPEGRETQYF; CDR3 length: 14; V gene: TRBV30; J gene: TRBJ2-5
CDR3 protein: CAWSADSYSTDTQYF; CDR3 length: 15; V gene: TRBV30; J gene: TRBJ2-3
CDR3 protein: CASSLGGDKSEAFF; CDR3 length: 14; V gene: TRBV5-1; J gene: TRBJ1-1
CDR3 protein: CSVEAGTGFFKNIQYF; CDR3 length: 16; V gene: TRBV29-1; J gene: TRBJ2-4
CDR3 protein: CSARDGGVDYEQYF; CDR3 length: 14; V gene: TRBV20-1; J gene: TRBJ2-7
CDR3 protein: CASSVQGANEQFF; CDR3 length: 13; V gene: TRBV9; J gene: TRBJ2-1
CDR3 protein: CASSLVTSGNMETQYF; CDR3 length: 16; V gene: TRBV5-6; J gene: TRBJ2-5
CDR3 protein: CASSLVGAQDTQYF; CDR3 length: 14; V gene: TRBV7-9; J gene: TRBJ2-3
CDR3 protein: CASSVRTGGSGELFF; CDR3 length: 15; V gene: TRBV9; J gene: TRBJ2-2
CDR3 protein: CTGGQSFQETQYF; CDR3 length: 13; V gene: TRBV29-1; J gene: TRBJ2-5
CDR3 protein: CASSESRTSGGENIQYF; CDR3 length: 17; V gene: TRBV10-1; J gene: TRBJ2-4
CDR3 protein: CASSLQSPEPQHF; CDR3 length: 13; V gene: TRBV12-3/TRBV12-4; J gene: TRBJ1-5
CDR3 protein: CASSSDRGSYEQYF; CDR3 length: 14; V gene: TRBV6-5; J gene: TRBJ2-7
CDR3 protein: CSASGDRTYEQYF; CDR3 length: 13; V gene: TRBV20-1; J gene: TRBJ2-7
CDR3 protein: CASSSPGGAYNEQFF; CDR3 length: 15; V gene: TRBV7-6; J gene: TRBJ2-1
CDR3 protein: CASSLAGPGAEAFF; CDR3 length: 14; V gene: TRBV5-4; J gene: TRBJ1-1
CDR3 protein: CAWSGDRYGYTF; CDR3 length: 12; V gene: TRBV30; J gene: TRBJ1-2
CDR3 protein: CASSAGQPGGGAFF; CDR3 length: 14; V gene: TRBV12-3/TRBV12-4; J gene: TRBJ1-1
CDR3 protein: CASSQARYSGTEAFF; CDR3 length: 15; V gene: TRBV4-1; J gene: TRBJ1-1
CDR3 protein: CSGSGTSSYEQYF; CDR3 length: 13; V gene: TRBV29-1; J gene: TRBJ2-7
CDR3 protein: CAWSGGELSNQPQHF; CDR3 length: 15; V gene: TRBV30; J gene: TRBJ1-5
CDR3 protein: CASSYPDSNQPQHF; CDR3 length: 14; V gene: TRBV7-9; J gene: TRBJ1-5
CDR3 protein: CASSLTEPQHF; CDR3 length: 11; V gene: TRBV12-3/TRBV12-4; J gene: TRBJ1-5
CDR3 protein: CATSDYLAGNTEAFF; CDR3 length: 15; V gene: TRBV24-1; J gene: TRBJ1-1
CDR3 protein: CAWGKGLITEAFF; CDR3 length: 13; V gene: TRBV30; J gene: TRBJ1-1
CDR3 protein: CASSLDRRSGEQFF; CDR3 length: 14; V gene: TRBV7-7; J gene: TRBJ2-1
CDR3 protein: CASSARLASTDTQYF; CDR3 length: 15; V gene: TRBV9; J gene: TRBJ2-3
CDR3 protein: CASSQRREGGEQFF; CDR3 length: 14; V gene: TRBV6-6; J gene: TRBJ2-1
CDR3 protein: CASIPSGGYEQYF; CDR3 length: 13; V gene: TRBV6-5; J gene: TRBJ2-7
CDR3 protein: CASSHLGQADLNYGYTF; CDR3 length: 17; V gene: TRBV7-6; J gene: TRBJ1-2
CDR3 protein: CASSDPLNEQFF; CDR3 length: 12; V gene: TRBV25-1; J gene: TRBJ2-1
CDR3 protein: CASLAGDTYEQYF; CDR3 length: 13; V gene: TRBV19; J gene: TRBJ2-7
CDR3 protein: CSAPGQGSVNTEAFF; CDR3 length: 15; V gene: TRBV20-1; J gene: TRBJ1-1
CDR3 protein: CASSHLSGEQYF; CDR3 length: 12; V gene: TRBV5-4; J gene: TRBJ2-7
CDR3 protein: CASSSATGNGYTF; CDR3 length: 13; V gene: TRBV5-8; J gene: TRBJ1-2
CDR3 protein: CASTPPRVSGNTIYF; CDR3 length: 15; V gene: TRBV12-3/TRBV12-4; J gene: TRBJ1-3
CDR3 protein: CASSLGAGDTEAFF; CDR3 length: 14; V gene: TRBV5-4; J gene: TRBJ1-1
CDR3 protein: CATSDSRAGGFDQPQHF; CDR3 length: 17; V gene: TRBV24-1; J gene: TRBJ1-5
CDR3 protein: CASSPYGKETQYF; CDR3 length: 13; V gene: TRBV11-2; J gene: TRBJ2-5
CDR3 protein: CASSIRGQGSIYF; CDR3 length: 13; V gene: TRBV12-3/TRBV12-4; J gene: TRBJ2-5